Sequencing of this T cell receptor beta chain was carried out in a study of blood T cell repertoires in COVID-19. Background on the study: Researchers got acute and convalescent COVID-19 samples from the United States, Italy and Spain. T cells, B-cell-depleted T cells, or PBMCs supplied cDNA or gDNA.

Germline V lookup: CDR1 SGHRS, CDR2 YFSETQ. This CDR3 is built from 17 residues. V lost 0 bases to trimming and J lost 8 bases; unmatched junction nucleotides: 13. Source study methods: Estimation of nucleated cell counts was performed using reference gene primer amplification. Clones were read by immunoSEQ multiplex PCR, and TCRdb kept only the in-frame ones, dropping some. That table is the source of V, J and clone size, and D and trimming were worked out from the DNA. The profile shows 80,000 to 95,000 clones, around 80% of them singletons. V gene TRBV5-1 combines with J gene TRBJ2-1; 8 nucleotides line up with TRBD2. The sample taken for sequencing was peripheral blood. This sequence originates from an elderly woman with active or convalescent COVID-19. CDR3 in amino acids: CASSLAGVAGSRDEQFF. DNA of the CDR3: TGCGCCAGCAGCTTGGCGGGGGTAGCGGGATCTAGAGATGAGCAGTTCTTC.